The text below deals with one T cell receptor (beta chain). The V and J ends lost 4 bases and 6 bases respectively, with 7 bases between them. This CDR3 contains 12 residues. Germline CDR1 reads MDHEN; CDR2 reads SYDVKM. Per the authors' pipeline: Reference gene primers were amplified, and this amplification served to estimate nucleated cell counts. The protocol was immunoSEQ multiplex PCR, while the TCRdb copy is restricted to in-frame clones and leaves out a portion. D and trimming were read from the DNA, whereas the V and J calls and clone size are those reported in that table. The sample has about 120,000 clones, 80% to 90% seen once. This entry is derived from a study of blood T cell repertoires in COVID-19. Study summary: Italy, Spain and the United States were the sources of the convalescent and acute COVID-19 samples. The analysed material was cDNA or gDNA that came from T cells, B-cell-depleted T cells, or PBMCs.

The rearrangement uses TRBV28 and TRBJ1-5; D is unresolved. The sequence derives from a man between 65 and 85 years old with active or convalescent COVID-19. Sequencing was performed on peripheral blood. The CDR3 here is CASSWGVQPQHF. The CDR3 DNA is TGTGCCAGCAGTTGGGGAGTTCAGCCCCAGCATTTT.